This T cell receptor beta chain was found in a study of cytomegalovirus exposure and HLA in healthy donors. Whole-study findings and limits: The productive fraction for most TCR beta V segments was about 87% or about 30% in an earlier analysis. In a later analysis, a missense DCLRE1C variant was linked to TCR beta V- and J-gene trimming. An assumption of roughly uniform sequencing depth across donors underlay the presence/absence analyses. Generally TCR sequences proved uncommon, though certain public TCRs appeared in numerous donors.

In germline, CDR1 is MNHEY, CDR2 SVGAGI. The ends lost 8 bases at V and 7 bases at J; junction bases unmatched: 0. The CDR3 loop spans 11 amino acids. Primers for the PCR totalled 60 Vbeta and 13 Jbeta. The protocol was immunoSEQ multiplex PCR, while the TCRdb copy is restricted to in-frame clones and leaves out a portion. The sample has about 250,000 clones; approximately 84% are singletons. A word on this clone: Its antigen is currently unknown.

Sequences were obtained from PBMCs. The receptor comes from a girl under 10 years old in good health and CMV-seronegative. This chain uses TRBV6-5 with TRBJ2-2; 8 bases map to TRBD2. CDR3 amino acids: CASRGGGELFF. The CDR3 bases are TGTGCCAGCCGGGGGGGCGGGGAGCTGTTTTTT.